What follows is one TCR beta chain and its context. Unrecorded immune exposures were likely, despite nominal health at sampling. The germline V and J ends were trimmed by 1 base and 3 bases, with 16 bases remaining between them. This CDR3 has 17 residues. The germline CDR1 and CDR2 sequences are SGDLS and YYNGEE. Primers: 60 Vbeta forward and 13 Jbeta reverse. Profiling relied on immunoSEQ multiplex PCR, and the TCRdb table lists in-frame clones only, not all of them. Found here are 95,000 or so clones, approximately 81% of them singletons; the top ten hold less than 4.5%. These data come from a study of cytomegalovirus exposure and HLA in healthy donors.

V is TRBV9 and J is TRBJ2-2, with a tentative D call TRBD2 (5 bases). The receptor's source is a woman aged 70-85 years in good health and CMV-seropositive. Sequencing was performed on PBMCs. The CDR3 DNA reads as TGTGCCAGCAGCGTAAGTGGCGGAGGTGTCGACACCGGGGAGCTGTTTTTT. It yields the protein CASSVSGGGVDTGELFF. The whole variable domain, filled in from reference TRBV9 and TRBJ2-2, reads DSGVTQTPKHLITATGQRVTLRCSPRSGDLSVYWYQQSLDQGLQFLIQYYNGEERAKGNILERFSAQQFPDLHSELNLSSLELGDSALYFCASSVSGGGVDTGELFFGEGSRLTVL.